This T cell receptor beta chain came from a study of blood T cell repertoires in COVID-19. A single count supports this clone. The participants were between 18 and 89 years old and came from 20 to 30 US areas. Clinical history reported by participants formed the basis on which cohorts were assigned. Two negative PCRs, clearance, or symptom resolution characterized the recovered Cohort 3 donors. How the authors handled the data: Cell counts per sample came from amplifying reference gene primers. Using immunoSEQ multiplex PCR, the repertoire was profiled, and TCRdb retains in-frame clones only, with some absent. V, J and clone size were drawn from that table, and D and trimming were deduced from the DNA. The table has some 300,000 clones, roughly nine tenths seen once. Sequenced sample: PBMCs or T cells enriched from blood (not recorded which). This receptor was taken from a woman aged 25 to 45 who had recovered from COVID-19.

DNA of the CDR3: TGTGCCAGCAGTGCCTCCTCCACAAGGGGCGCGGGCTACACCTTC. It translates to CASSASSTRGAGYTF. The J gene is TRBJ1-2, the V gene TRBV6-4, with D maybe TRBD1 (5 bases). Germline V gives CDR1 MRHNA, CDR2 SNTAGT. The CDR3 is 15 amino acids. Trimming left V 4 bases short and J 8 bases short, with 20 bases between.